These T cell receptor beta chains were read from a single sample in a study of T cell changes during pregnancy in multiple sclerosis. Data came from immunoSEQ multiplex PCR; TCRdb stores just in-frame clones and leaves some out. The sample lists about 74,000 clones, about nine tenths seen once, with roughly 1.4% in the top ten. Sequenced here: peripheral blood, sampled in the third trimester of pregnancy. All receptors derive from a female donor with multiple sclerosis, enrolled in a pregnancy study. CDR3s include the opening cysteine and the closing phenylalanine or tryptophan. Fields, in order: D gene, clone size, V gene, J gene, CDR3 DNA, CDR3 protein. The D gene is left open where the match is weak. Only some rows state a clone size, as once, few, many or a class for expanded clones.

NA	NA	TRBV11-2	TRBJ2-7	TGTGCCAGCAGCTTAGGAGTCTACAGGGTGTACGAGCAGTACTTC	CASSLGVYRVYEQYF
NA	NA	TRBV7-9	TRBJ1-2	TGTGCCAGCAGCCGCGACACGAACTATGGCTACACCTTC	CASSRDTNYGYTF
NA	NA	TRBV5-1	TRBJ1-2	TGCGCCAGCAGCTTGTTCGGTGAGGATGGCTACACCTTC	CASSLFGEDGYTF
TRBD1	NA	TRBV11-2	TRBJ2-1	TGTGCCAGCAGCCGATCCCCAGGGACAGGGGTTAGTGAGCAGTTCTTC	CASSRSPGTGVSEQFF
NA	NA	TRBV5-1	TRBJ1-1	TGCGCCAGCACCCGGGGGGACCCGAACACTGAAGCTTTCTTT	CASTRGDPNTEAFF
NA	NA	TRBV5-5	TRBJ1-4	TGTGCCAGCAGCTTGGTCTCCGTGGAGAAACTGTTTTTT	CASSLVSVEKLFF
NA	NA	TRBV29-1	TRBJ2-3	TGCAGCGTTTGGGGGGGGCGTCGAGATACGCAGTATTTT	CSVWGGRRDTQYF
NA	NA	TRBV14	TRBJ2-2	TGTGCCAGCAGTCATGACTACTACACCGGGGAGCTGTTTTTT	CASSHDYYTGELFF
NA	NA	TRBV7-2	TRBJ1-5	TGTGCCAGCAGCTTAAGAGGCGATCAGCCCCAGCATTTT	CASSLRGDQPQHF
NA	NA	TRBV9	TRBJ1-4	TGTGCCAGCAGCGAGGGGGTTACTAATGAAAAACTGTTTTTT	CASSEGVTNEKLFF
TRBD1	NA	TRBV5-1	TRBJ1-2	TGCGCCAGCAGCTCATCGGGGGGACAGGGGGTATATGGCTACACCTTC	CASSSSGGQGVYGYTF
NA	NA	TRBV19	TRBJ2-7	TGTGCCAGTAGTCCCGTCGCGGGCAGAGAGCAGTACTTC	CASSPVAGREQYF
NA	NA	TRBV19	TRBJ2-7	TGTGCCAGTAGCGGGCGCAGGCAAGGGGACGAGCAGTACTTC	CASSGRRQGDEQYF
TRBD1	NA	TRBV27	TRBJ1-2	TGTGCCAGCAGCCTCTCCCTAGGGGACAGGGCTGACTATGGCTACACCTTC	CASSLSLGDRADYGYTF
TRBD1	NA	TRBV6-5	TRBJ1-6	TGTGCCAGCAGTCCCGGGACAGGCGGGGATTCACCCCTCCACTTT	CASSPGTGGDSPLHF
NA	NA	TRBV13	TRBJ1-1	TGTGCCAGCCTGAAACAGGGTTCTGAAGCTTTCTTT	CASLKQGSEAFF
NA	NA	TRBV5-4	TRBJ1-1	TGTGCCAGCAGCTTGAAAGTGGGACACAACCATCCGAACACTGAAGCTTTCTTT	CASSLKVGHNHPNTEAFF
NA	NA	TRBV10-3	TRBJ2-7	TGTGCCATCAGTGAACAGGGTTGGCACGAGCAGTACTTC	CAISEQGWHEQYF
NA	NA	TRBV6-6	TRBJ1-5	TGTGCCAGCAGTTACTCGCAGATCATCAATCAGCCCCAGCATTTT	CASSYSQIINQPQHF
NA	NA	TRBV21-1	TRBJ1-3	TGTGCCAGTGGGGCCCCGCCCGAAAGAGGCGGCGACTCTGGAAACACCATATATTTT	CASGAPPERGGDSGNTIYF
NA	once	TRBV7-3	TRBJ2-2	TGTGCCAGCAGCCCTACTAGATCAGGCACCGGGGAGCTGTTTTTT	CASSPTRSGTGELFF
TRBD1	NA	TRBV4-3	TRBJ1-2	TGCGCCAGCAGCCCGGTCGGACAGGAGCTATGGGGCTACACCTTC	CASSPVGQELWGYTF
TRBD1	NA	TRBV5-4	TRBJ2-3	TGTGCCAGCAGCTCCGGGACAGGGGGTTACACAGATACGCAGTATTTT	CASSSGTGGYTDTQYF
NA	NA	TRBV2	TRBJ2-7	TGTGCCAGCAGTACCCGAGTAGATCTAGCCTACGAGCAGTACTTC	CASSTRVDLAYEQYF
NA	NA	TRBV2	TRBJ1-2	TGTGCCAGCAGGACATCTAACTATGGCTACACCTTC	CASRTSNYGYTF
NA	many	TRBV4-1	TRBJ2-1	TGCGCCAGCAGCCAAGTCGATTTAGTGACCTACAATGAGCAGTTCTTC	CASSQVDLVTYNEQFF
NA	NA	TRBV29-1	TRBJ1-6	TGCAGCGTTGCATCAGGGCTTAATTCACCCCTCCACTTT	CSVASGLNSPLHF
NA	once	TRBV6-5	TRBJ1-1	TGTGCCAGCAGTTATAACAGGGACCCACCCACTGAAGCTTTCTTT	CASSYNRDPPTEAFF
NA	NA	TRBV28	TRBJ1-2	TGTGCCAGCAGTGGCGGACAGAACTATGGCTACACCTTC	CASSGGQNYGYTF
NA	NA	TRBV2	TRBJ1-3	TGTGCCAGCAGTAGGGACTCGGGCTCTGGAAACACCATATATTTT	CASSRDSGSGNTIYF
NA	NA	TRBV27	TRBJ2-1	TGTGCCAGCAGTTTATCGGGCCTTCTTCAGGGAAATGAGCAGTTCTTC	CASSLSGLLQGNEQFF
TRBD2	NA	TRBV4-3	TRBJ2-3	TGCGCCAGCAGCCCGATTTTCCGACTAGCGGGGGAACTCACAGATACGCAGTATTTT	CASSPIFRLAGELTDTQYF
NA	NA	TRBV4-3	TRBJ1-6	TGCGCCAGCAGGGTCCAACCAGAGGGAAATTCACCCCTCCACTTT	CASRVQPEGNSPLHF
TRBD1	NA	TRBV7-2	TRBJ1-5	TGTGCCAGCAGCCAACAGGGGGGAAGCAATCAGCCCCAGCATTTT	CASSQQGGSNQPQHF
NA	NA	TRBV11-2	TRBJ2-3	TGTGCCAGCAGCTTAGATCTCACAGATACGCAGTATTTT	CASSLDLTDTQYF
NA	NA	TRBV7-6	TRBJ2-7	TGTGCCAGCAGCTCCCAGGGTCAGACCTACGAGCAGTACTTC	CASSSQGQTYEQYF
TRBD2	NA	TRBV30	TRBJ2-3	TGTGCCTGGAGTCGGGGCGGGGGGGAGGATACGCAGTATTTT	CAWSRGGGEDTQYF
NA	NA	TRBV27	TRBJ1-6	TGTGCCAGCACCCGACAGCTTAATTCACCCCTCCACTTT	CASTRQLNSPLHF
NA	NA	TRBV7-2	TRBJ2-1	TGTGCCAGCAGCTTCGAGCGGTACTACAATGAGCAGTTCTTC	CASSFERYYNEQFF
NA	NA	TRBV4-1	TRBJ1-5	TGCGCCAGCAGCCAAGTGGTAGGAGGAGGGAGTCAGCCCCAGCATTTT	CASSQVVGGGSQPQHF
NA	NA	TRBV6-1	TRBJ1-4	TGTGCCATCGGGGGGGGCGCAAGCAATGAAAAACTGTTTTTT	CAIGGGASNEKLFF
NA	NA	TRBV19	TRBJ1-1	TGTGCCACCCGGCCGACAGAAGTGTCATCAGCTTTCTTT	CATRPTEVSSAFF
TRBD1	NA	TRBV5-1	TRBJ1-6	TGCGCCAGCAGCTATTGGGACAGGGGGCGCGATTCACCCCTCCACTTT	CASSYWDRGRDSPLHF
NA	NA	TRBV7-3	TRBJ2-3	TGTGCCAGCAGCTTATACGCCAGGGGTACGAGCACAGATACGCAGTATTTT	CASSLYARGTSTDTQYF
NA	once	TRBV28	TRBJ2-7	TGTGCCAGCAGTGAGACAGTCGACGAGCAGTACTTC	CASSETVDEQYF
NA	NA	TRBV15	TRBJ1-4	TGTGCCACCAGCGATACAGGACCCAGGGCCGAAAAACTGTTTTTT	CATSDTGPRAEKLFF
NA	NA	TRBV27	TRBJ2-7	TGTGCCAGCAGTTTATTGGGGGCGCGGTACGAGCAGTACTTC	CASSLLGARYEQYF
NA	NA	TRBV11-3	TRBJ2-3	TGTGCCAGCAGCCCGAGTGCGGGTACGCAGTATTTT	CASSPSAGTQYF
NA	NA	TRBV6-6	TRBJ1-1	TGTGCCAGCAGCCCCAGGGTGTACACTGAAGCTTTCTTT	CASSPRVYTEAFF
NA	NA	TRBV28	TRBJ1-2	TGTGCCAGCAGTTTCGCCGGGGGGAGTGGCTACACCTTC	CASSFAGGSGYTF
TRBD1	NA	TRBV7-8	TRBJ1-2	TGTGCCAGCAGCCCTCGGACAGGCTATGGCTACACCTTC	CASSPRTGYGYTF
TRBD1	NA	TRBV10-3	TRBJ1-6	TGTGCCACCTCCCAGGGGGCGACCTATAATTCACCCCTCCACTTT	CATSQGATYNSPLHF
NA	NA	TRBV5-6	TRBJ1-1	TGTGCCAGCAGCCTTACTGGGCGCCGGGAACACACTGAAGCTTTCTTT	CASSLTGRREHTEAFF
TRBD1	NA	TRBV27	TRBJ2-7	TGTGCCAGCAGTCCTCTCCCCGGGACAGGGGGAGGTGACGAGCAGTACTTC	CASSPLPGTGGGDEQYF
NA	NA	TRBV6-6	TRBJ1-5	TGTGCCAGCAGTTACTCGAGTAGCAATCAGCCCCAGCATTTT	CASSYSSSNQPQHF
TRBD1	NA	TRBV7-6	TRBJ1-3	TGTGCCAGCAGCTTAGGGGGACAGGGCGTAAACACCATATATTTT	CASSLGGQGVNTIYF
TRBD1	few	TRBV19	TRBJ1-5	TGTGCCAGTAGTACGTCGACAGGGGCGGATCAGCCCCAGCATTTT	CASSTSTGADQPQHF
NA	NA	TRBV7-7	TRBJ2-1	TGTGCTAGCAGCCCGGGGGGCAGCTCCTACAATGAGCAGTTCTTC	CASSPGGSSYNEQFF
NA	NA	TRBV5-1	TRBJ2-5	TGCGCCAGCAGCTTACGGGAGACTCGGGAGACCCAGTACTTC	CASSLRETRETQYF
TRBD1	NA	TRBV9	TRBJ1-1	TGTGCCAGCAGCGTGACCGGGACAGGGCGGACTGAAGCTTTCTTT	CASSVTGTGRTEAFF